This TCR beta chain was observed in a study of CD8+ T cells in alopecia areata. RNA, once extracted, was reverse transcribed into cDNA for use as the sequencing template. Clones were read by immunoSEQ multiplex PCR, and TCRdb kept only the in-frame ones, dropping some. Found here are tens of thousands of clones, roughly two fifths of them singletons; the top ten hold roughly half. Trimming cost V 2 bases and J 1 base, with 14 bases left between them. Germline lookup yields CDR1 MNHEY and CDR2 SVGAGI. This CDR3 spans 16 amino acids. The chain combines TRBV6-5 with TRBJ2-5; perhaps D is TRBD1 or TRBD2 (5 bases each). Sequencing used NKG2D-low CD8+ T cells sorted from blood. The receptor was isolated from a human donor with alopecia areata. The CDR3 sequence is CASSYAAGTFQETQYF. The CDR3 DNA sequence: TGTGCCAGCAGTTACGCGGCAGGGACCTTCCAAGAGACCCAGTACTTC.